Listed below are T cell receptor beta chains from one sample, sequenced in a study of T cell responses to AZD1222 COVID-19 vaccine. Some clones are missing from TCRdb's copy, which holds only in-frame ones; the method was immunoSEQ multiplex PCR. This table holds around 140,000 clones, approximately 85% found once. Sequenced here: peripheral blood, sampled 28 days after the second dose of the MenACWY control vaccine. Receptor source: an adult who received the MenACWY meningococcal vaccine as a control. CDR3s include the opening cysteine and the closing phenylalanine or tryptophan. A D gene is named only where the DNA matches it firmly. Some rows mark clone size as missing; the rest say once, few, many or name a class of expanded clone.

J gene: TRBJ2-7
clone size: NA
D gene: TRBD2
V gene: TRBV14
CDR3 protein: CASSQALDNGELAGKLYEQYF
CDR3 DNA: TGTGCCAGCAGCCAAGCGTTGGATAACGGCGAACTAGCGGGGAAGCTCTACGAGCAGTACTTC

J gene: TRBJ1-1
clone size: NA
D gene: NA
V gene: TRBV28
CDR3 protein: CASTLSQGNTEAFF
CDR3 DNA: TGTGCCAGCACCCTGTCTCAGGGGAACACTGAAGCTTTCTTT

J gene: TRBJ1-1
clone size: NA
D gene: NA
V gene: TRBV2
CDR3 protein: CASRILGNSNTEAFF
CDR3 DNA: TGTGCCAGCAGGATACTTGGAAACTCGAACACTGAAGCTTTCTTT

J gene: TRBJ1-2
clone size: NA
D gene: NA
V gene: TRBV6-5
CDR3 protein: CASRVGRGLYGYTF
CDR3 DNA: TGTGCCAGCCGAGTAGGGCGGGGCCTCTATGGCTACACCTTC

J gene: TRBJ1-1
clone size: NA
D gene: NA
V gene: TRBV28
CDR3 protein: CASRGRATEAFF
CDR3 DNA: TGTGCCAGCAGGGGACGTGCCACTGAAGCTTTCTTT

J gene: TRBJ1-5
clone size: NA
D gene: NA
V gene: TRBV30
CDR3 protein: CAWRLTGPGQPQHF
CDR3 DNA: TGTGCCTGGAGGCTCACAGGGCCAGGACAGCCCCAGCATTTT

J gene: TRBJ1-1
clone size: NA
D gene: NA
V gene: TRBV18
CDR3 protein: CASSPRKTNTEAFF
CDR3 DNA: TGTGCCAGCTCACCACGTAAGACGAACACTGAAGCTTTCTTT

J gene: TRBJ2-2
clone size: NA
D gene: TRBD2
V gene: TRBV2
CDR3 protein: CASTRTSGRTGELFF
CDR3 DNA: TGTGCCAGCACCCGGACTAGCGGGAGGACGGGGGAGCTGTTTTTT

J gene: TRBJ2-3
clone size: once
D gene: TRBD2
V gene: TRBV5-1
CDR3 protein: CASSPPTSGGALSTDTQYF
CDR3 DNA: TGCGCCAGCAGCCCGCCGACTAGCGGGGGGGCCCTTAGCACAGATACGCAGTATTTT

J gene: TRBJ1-3
clone size: NA
D gene: NA
V gene: TRBV6-5
CDR3 protein: CASRPGTLNTIYF
CDR3 DNA: TGTGCCAGCAGGCCCGGGACCCTTAACACCATATATTTT

J gene: TRBJ1-2
clone size: NA
D gene: TRBD1
V gene: TRBV6-2/TRBV6-3
CDR3 protein: CASSPDRAYGYTF
CDR3 DNA: TGTGCCAGCAGCCCGGACAGGGCCTATGGCTACACCTTC

J gene: TRBJ1-1
clone size: NA
D gene: NA
V gene: TRBV6-1
CDR3 protein: CASSYGQIYTEAFF
CDR3 DNA: TGTGCCAGCAGTTATGGGCAGATTTACACTGAAGCTTTCTTT

J gene: TRBJ1-5
clone size: NA
D gene: NA
V gene: TRBV7-8
CDR3 protein: CASSLARVYQPQHF
CDR3 DNA: TGTGCCAGCAGCTTAGCGCGGGTCTATCAGCCCCAGCATTTT

J gene: TRBJ1-4
clone size: NA
D gene: NA
V gene: TRBV11-3
CDR3 protein: CASTGTEKLFF
CDR3 DNA: TGTGCCAGCACCGGGACAGAAAAACTGTTTTTT

J gene: TRBJ1-4
clone size: NA
D gene: TRBD1
V gene: TRBV7-2
CDR3 protein: CASSPTGSSEKLFF
CDR3 DNA: TGTGCCAGCAGCCCGACAGGGTCGAGCGAAAAACTGTTTTTT

J gene: TRBJ2-7
clone size: NA
D gene: NA
V gene: TRBV7-2
CDR3 protein: CASSPQRDEQYF
CDR3 DNA: TGTGCCAGCAGCCCCCAGAGGGACGAGCAGTACTTC

J gene: TRBJ2-4
clone size: NA
D gene: NA
V gene: TRBV5-1
CDR3 protein: CASSPGQGDKNIQYF
CDR3 DNA: TGCGCCAGCAGCCCCGGTCAGGGTGACAAAAACATTCAGTACTTC

J gene: TRBJ2-1
clone size: NA
D gene: TRBD1
V gene: TRBV7-2
CDR3 protein: CASSSSRTGSDEQFF
CDR3 DNA: TGTGCCAGCAGCTCATCGCGGACAGGGAGCGATGAGCAGTTCTTC

J gene: TRBJ2-5
clone size: NA
D gene: TRBD2
V gene: TRBV28
CDR3 protein: CASSSPSGAEKAQYF
CDR3 DNA: TGTGCCAGCAGTTCCCCTAGCGGGGCGGAGAAAGCCCAGTACTTC

J gene: TRBJ1-1
clone size: NA
D gene: NA
V gene: TRBV5-4
CDR3 protein: CASSFDGNTEAFF
CDR3 DNA: TGTGCCAGCAGCTTTGACGGGAACACTGAAGCTTTCTTT

J gene: TRBJ2-3
clone size: NA
D gene: NA
V gene: TRBV7-3
CDR3 protein: CASSFQGDTQYF
CDR3 DNA: TGTGCCAGCAGCTTTCAGGGGGATACGCAGTATTTT

J gene: TRBJ1-1
clone size: NA
D gene: NA
V gene: TRBV7-9
CDR3 protein: CASSLEGSTEAFF
CDR3 DNA: TGTGCCAGCAGCTTAGAGGGGAGCACTGAAGCTTTCTTT

J gene: TRBJ1-2
clone size: NA
D gene: NA
V gene: TRBV4-2
CDR3 protein: CASSQDAEIFTF
CDR3 DNA: TGTGCCAGCAGCCAAGACGCGGAAATTTTCACCTTC

J gene: TRBJ1-4
clone size: NA
D gene: NA
V gene: TRBV5-1
CDR3 protein: CASSFPPRVGGHWEKLFF
CDR3 DNA: TGCGCCAGCAGCTTTCCTCCCCGGGTCGGGGGGCATTGGGAAAAACTGTTTTTT

J gene: TRBJ1-1
clone size: few
D gene: NA
V gene: TRBV28
CDR3 protein: CASSAAPVGDTEAFF
CDR3 DNA: TGTGCCAGCAGTGCCGCCCCGGTAGGGGACACTGAAGCTTTCTTT

J gene: TRBJ2-3
clone size: NA
D gene: NA
V gene: TRBV7-9
CDR3 protein: CASSFPRGQTSTDTQYF
CDR3 DNA: TGTGCCAGCAGCTTCCCGAGGGGACAAACTAGCACAGATACGCAGTATTTT

J gene: TRBJ2-1
clone size: NA
D gene: NA
V gene: TRBV7-2
CDR3 protein: CASSFRRSNNEQFF
CDR3 DNA: TGTGCCAGCAGCTTCCGACGATCAAACAATGAGCAGTTCTTC

J gene: TRBJ1-4
clone size: NA
D gene: NA
V gene: TRBV10-1
CDR3 protein: CASPGTRDF
CDR3 DNA: TGCGCCAGCCCCGGGACCCGAGATTTT

J gene: TRBJ1-4
clone size: NA
D gene: TRBD1
V gene: TRBV3-1/TRBV3-2
CDR3 protein: CASSRQTGTGTEKLFF
CDR3 DNA: TGTGCCAGCAGCCGCCAGACCGGGACAGGGACTGAAAAACTGTTTTTT

J gene: TRBJ2-2
clone size: NA
D gene: NA
V gene: TRBV19
CDR3 protein: CASSSQANTGELFF
CDR3 DNA: TGTGCCAGTAGTTCGCAGGCGAACACCGGGGAGCTGTTTTTT

J gene: TRBJ1-1
clone size: NA
D gene: NA
V gene: TRBV4-1
CDR3 protein: CASSQAGILNTEAFF
CDR3 DNA: TGCGCCAGCAGCCAAGCAGGAATTCTGAACACTGAAGCTTTCTTT

J gene: TRBJ1-1
clone size: NA
D gene: NA
V gene: TRBV12-5
CDR3 protein: CASGQHYRVSTEAFF
CDR3 DNA: TGTGCTAGTGGTCAGCACTACAGGGTTTCCACTGAAGCTTTCTTT

J gene: TRBJ1-3
clone size: NA
D gene: NA
V gene: TRBV10-3
CDR3 protein: CATQTSAAGNTIYF
CDR3 DNA: TGTGCCACCCAAACGAGCGCAGCAGGAAACACCATATATTTT

J gene: TRBJ2-5
clone size: NA
D gene: NA
V gene: TRBV2
CDR3 protein: CASSSQETQYF
CDR3 DNA: TGTGCCAGCAGTTCGCAAGAGACCCAGTACTTC

J gene: TRBJ1-1
clone size: NA
D gene: NA
V gene: TRBV9
CDR3 protein: CASRSTWGTEAFF
CDR3 DNA: TGTGCCAGCAGATCCACCTGGGGAACTGAAGCTTTCTTT